This is a list of T cell receptor beta chains from one sample in a study of blood T cell repertoires in COVID-19. The assay was immunoSEQ multiplex PCR, and TCRdb's table has in-frame clones only and misses some. Here the sample spans about 150,000 clones, over 80% being singletons. The sample consisted of PBMCs or T cells enriched from blood (not recorded which). Receptor source: a woman in her thirties or forties who had recovered from COVID-19. CDR3s include the opening cysteine and the closing phenylalanine or tryptophan. Part of the rows lack a size; the others show once, few, many or a class for expanded clones.

>-|TRBV18|TRBJ1-5
CASSPGREGQPQHF
>once|TRBV24-1|TRBJ1-6
CATNSPGQPNSPLHF
>-|TRBV6-1|TRBJ2-2
CASSGLAGRRDTGELFF
>-|TRBV10-3|TRBJ2-7
CATRGRGETFYEQYF
>-|TRBV4-1|TRBJ1-2
CASSQTGTGYGYTF
>-|TRBV2|TRBJ2-1
CASRSGLGYNEQFF
>-|TRBV30|TRBJ2-2
CAWSVGGPGELFF
>-|TRBV21-1|TRBJ1-2
CASSSHRDRTYGYTF
>-|TRBV2|TRBJ2-1
CASSYSEIPTYNEQFF
>-|TRBV23-1|TRBJ1-2
CASSQLESGGDYGYTF
>-|TRBV27|TRBJ2-7
CASSFKATYEQYF
>-|TRBV30|TRBJ1-1
CANDRGLGAFF
>once|TRBV9|TRBJ1-1
CASSVSGIDTEAFF
>-|TRBV7-8|TRBJ1-3
CASSQGQGARSGNTIYF
>-|TRBV12-5|TRBJ2-7
CASGLSGGGTYEQYF
>once|TRBV7-9|TRBJ2-7
CASSARTGQGAREQYF
>-|TRBV4-1|TRBJ1-1
CASSPQSTGGNTEAFF
>-|TRBV5-1|TRBJ2-3
CASSLDSYTDTQYF
>-|TRBV7-6|TRBJ2-2
CASSPGVGRGYTGELFF
>-|TRBV3-1/TRBV3-2|TRBJ1-4
CASSQAGNNEKLFF
>-|TRBV6-5|TRBJ1-5
CASSRGQGWLPQHF
>once|TRBV29-1|TRBJ1-1
CSARGSSHEAFF
>-|TRBV30|TRBJ2-1
CAWLPGTSGSREQFF
>-|TRBV5-1|TRBJ2-1
CASSFAGQDNEQFF
>few|TRBV29-1|TRBJ2-7
CSVEDVGGQSSYEQYF
>once|TRBV6-5|TRBJ2-7
CASTEEAGGPYEQYF
>once|TRBV19|TRBJ1-2
CASSVTVSYGYTF
>once|TRBV5-1|TRBJ1-3
CASSSGVAGNTIYF
>-|TRBV11-2|TRBJ1-1
CASSPIPTGGIKRNTEAFF
>-|TRBV30|TRBJ1-2
CAGAAGDYGYTF
>many|TRBV4-2|TRBJ2-7
CASSQEEGGPYEQYF
>-|TRBV27|TRBJ2-6
CASSRWAGAGANVLTF
>-|TRBV9|TRBJ1-3
CASSVVGSGNTIYF
>-|TRBV4-2|TRBJ2-5
CASSPAGGQQETQYF
>-|TRBV29-1|TRBJ1-2
CSAPRENYGYTF
>-|TRBV7-8|TRBJ2-5
CASSPTREPQETQYF
>-|TRBV2|TRBJ1-2
CASSEGASYGYTF
>-|TRBV5-5|TRBJ2-7
CASSTPGLVNEQYF
>once|TRBV5-4|TRBJ1-2
CASSPGQGAGNYYGYTF
>few|TRBV6-5|TRBJ2-7
CASSYSGTPTYEQYF
>-|TRBV29-1|TRBJ1-2
CSVGLGSYGYTF
>-|TRBV3-1/TRBV3-2|TRBJ2-1
CASSQDSPSGYNEQFF
>-|TRBV11-2|TRBJ1-6
CASSSLDRGLGSPLHF
>once|TRBV11-3|TRBJ2-7
CASSQQAGEQYF
>once|TRBV28|TRBJ2-7
CASSGVYEQYF
>-|TRBV6-1|TRBJ1-2
CASSEQRGTGAYTF
>-|TRBV5-6|TRBJ1-1
CASSYSTGWITEAFF